Shown below are 23 T cell receptor beta chains from a single sample sequenced in a study of identical twins. TCRdb fed the 5' RACE reads into MiXCR, producing one record per CDR3 protein. Of nearly 900,000 distinct CDR3 sequences listed, 9% to 15% are singletons. These sequences were also reported in another study, on yellow fever vaccine responses in identical twins.

Sequencing was carried out using PBMCs. The origin of the receptors is a woman between 18 and 29 years old in good health.

The sample holds many counts of this clonotype. The V call is TRBV4-1, the J call TRBJ2-2; D gene uncertain. The CDR3 consists of 12 residues. Germline lookup yields CDR1 MGHRA and CDR2 YSYEKL. The V end lost 11 bases, the J end lost 7 bases, and 14 bases lay between the germline ends. The CDR3 bases are TGCGCCTCCCGTGTGGGGAACGGGGAGCTGTTTTTT. Protein sequence: CASRVGNGELFF.

This clonotype was seen only a few times. V usage is TRBV15 and J usage is TRBJ1-6; perhaps TRBD1 as D (5 bases). This CDR3 contains 14 residues. Trimming removed 8 bases at V and 7 bases at J, with 15 bases between. Germline values: CDR1 LNHNV, CDR2 YYDKDF (reference sequence). CDR3 sequence reads: CATQVLRGNSPLHF. CDR3 nucleotides: TGTGCCACCCAGGTGTTGCGGGGGAATTCACCCCTCCACTTT. The full variable domain, its missing parts supplied by reference TRBV15 and TRBJ1-6, is DAMVIQNPRYQVTQFGKPVTLSCSQTLNHNVMYWYQQKSSQAPKLLFHYYDKDFNNEADTPDNFQSRRPNTSFCFLDIRSPGLGDTAMYLCATQVLRGNSPLHFGNGTRLTVT.

In its sample, this clonotype was seen a few times. V and J are TRBV7-9 and TRBJ1-2; weak D call: TRBD1 (5 bases). The ends were cut back, 5 bases at V and 3 bases at J, with 16 bases in the middle. CDR3 size: 15 residues. From germline, CDR1 is SEHNR and CDR2 FQNEAQ (reference sequence). As DNA, the CDR3 is TGTGCCAGCAGCCTGGGGGAGACCAGACACTATGGCTACACCTTC. It encodes CASSLGETRHYGYTF.

This chain uses TRBV27 with TRBJ2-3; D unclear. CDR3 length equals 16 residues. Germline V gene sequence: CDR1 MNHEY, CDR2 SMNVEV (reference sequence). V was pared by 6 bases and J by 2 bases, with 18 bases between. In DNA form, the CDR3 reads TGTGCCAGCAGAACCGTGGGCGGTTTATTCACAGATACGCAGTATTTT. The encoded protein is CASRTVGGLFTDTQYF.

The rearrangement links TRBV5-1 to TRBJ2-7; a weak D match, TRBD2 (7 bases). CDR1 and CDR2 from the germline V gene are SGHRS and YFSETQ. V was pared by 4 bases and J by 2 bases, with 16 bases between. The CDR3 covers 15 residues. Written as DNA, the CDR3 is TGCGCCAGCAGCCCTAGGGGGGGAGGAACCTACGAGCAGTACTTC. Protein product: CASSPRGGGTYEQYF.

This clonotype was counted many times. The chain employs TRBV28 and TRBJ2-1; a possible D gene is TRBD1 (6 bases). V gave up 0 bases and J gave up 3 bases, with 9 bases separating them. The CDR3 has 15 residues. The germline gives CDR1 MDHEN, CDR2 SYDVKM. This CDR3 is CASSLWDSFYNEQFF. The CDR3 DNA is TGTGCCAGCAGTTTATGGGACAGCTTCTACAATGAGCAGTTCTTC.

This clonotype occurred many times. The V and J genes are TRBV20-1 and TRBJ2-7, with 9 bases aligning to TRBD2. This CDR3 has 13 residues. J lost 5 bases, V lost 3 bases, and 5 bases had no gene match. Per germline, CDR1 DFQATT and CDR2 SNEGSKA (reference sequence). The CDR3 loop reads CSASIGTSNEQYF. CDR3 coding DNA: TGCAGTGCTAGCATCGGGACTAGCAACGAGCAGTACTTC.

The table lists this clonotype with a few counts. The V gene is TRBV21-1, the J gene TRBJ2-3. TRBV21-1 is noted as a pseudogene. This CDR3 comprises 13 residues. The CDR3 sequence is CASSKKDQDTQYF. The CDR3 DNA is TGTGCCAGCAGCAAAAAGGATCAAGATACGCAGTATTTT.

In this sample, this clonotype turned up many times. CDR3 in amino acids: CASSPLPGTGRSDTQYF. The CDR3 DNA follows: TGTGCCAGCAGCCCGCTTCCCGGGACAGGGAGGTCAGATACGCAGTATTTT. V and J are TRBV28 and TRBJ2-3; TRBD1 agrees at 9 bases. CDR3 length: 17 amino acids. With 6 bases clipped from V and 4 bases from J, the junction kept 14 bases outside the gene matches. From germline, CDR1 is MDHEN and CDR2 SYDVKM.

This clonotype was seen ten or more times. The CDR3 DNA reads TGCGCCAGCAGTAACGCGTATAGCTCCTACAATGAGCAGTTCTTC. Translating it yields CASSNAYSSYNEQFF. The rearrangement links TRBV5-1 to TRBJ2-1; D is unclear. The V end lost 5 bases, the J end lost 0 bases, and 12 bases lay between the germline ends. The CDR3 contains 15 residues. The germline V gene has CDR1 SGHRS and CDR2 YFSETQ. Looking up the rest from reference TRBV5-1 and TRBJ2-1 gives the full variable domain: KAGVTQTPRYLIKTRGQQVTLSCSPISGHRSVSWYQQTPGQGLQFLFEYFSETQRNKGNFPGRFSGRQFSNSRSEMNVSTLELGDSALYLCASSNAYSSYNEQFFGPGTRLTVL.

This sequence joins TRBV28 and TRBJ1-5; tentatively, D is TRBD1 (6 bases). The CDR3 is 16 residues long. The V end was cut by 5 bases, the J end by 6 bases, with 20 bases between. Germline V lookup: CDR1 MDHEN, CDR2 SYDVKM. The DNA of the CDR3 is TGTGCCAGCAGTGTCCGCGGGGGGGCAGCGGGTCAGCCCCAGCATTTT. It codes for CASSVRGGAAGQPQHF.

This clonotype has a count of ten or more. The chain couples TRBV12-3 or TRBV12-4 to TRBJ2-3; D remains unclear. The germline V and J ends were trimmed by 5 bases and 7 bases, with 13 bases remaining between them. The CDR3 has 13 amino acids. The CDR3 DNA sequence: TGTGCCAGCAGTAATACCCCCTCCAATACGCAGTATTTT. Protein: CASSNTPSNTQYF.

CDR3 sequence: CATSDEAASHSYNEQFF. For the CDR3, the DNA is TGTGCCACCAGTGATGAGGCGGCCTCTCACTCCTACAATGAGCAGTTCTTC. This sequence joins TRBV24-1 and TRBJ2-1, with D unclear. Germline-derived CDR1 and CDR2 are KGHDR and SFDVKD. The CDR3 length is 17 residues. With 3 bases removed from V and 0 bases from J, the gap between germline ends came to 14 bases.

The table lists this clonotype with many counts. The CDR3 DNA follows: TGTGCCAGCAGCTTAGAGAGCAATGAGCAGTTCTTC. Its translation is CASSLESNEQFF. The chain couples TRBV7-2 to TRBJ2-1; D is undetermined. V was shortened by 1 base and J by 6 bases, with 4 bases between the two germline ends. CDR3 length equals 12 residues. Germline loops: CDR1 SGHTA, CDR2 FQGNSA.

The chain has TRBV10-2 and TRBJ2-3, with TRBD2 matching over 10 bases. V dropped 0 bases and J dropped 4; count of bases not matched to a gene: 7. The CDR3 covers 17 residues. Germline lookup yields CDR1 WSHSY and CDR2 SAAADI. CDR3 protein: CASSESASGSYSDTQYF. The CDR3, as DNA: TGCGCCAGCAGTGAGTCGGCTAGCGGGAGTTATTCAGATACGCAGTATTTT.

The chain combines TRBV20-1 with TRBJ2-5; the match to TRBD2 covers 13 bases. Germline V gives CDR1 DFQATT, CDR2 SNEGSKA (reference sequence). CDR3 length: 14 residues. J gave up 4 bases and V 6 bases, and 5 bases lay outside the gene matches. The chain's CDR3 is CSAVGLAGVETQYF. The CDR3 DNA follows: TGCAGTGCCGTAGGACTAGCGGGAGTAGAGACCCAGTACTTC.

The chain carries TRBV7-9 and TRBJ2-7, with 12 bases fitting TRBD2. The CDR3 is 16 residues long. The ends lost 1 base at V and 2 bases at J; junction bases unmatched: 3. Germline V gives CDR1 SEHNR, CDR2 FQNEAQ (reference sequence). The CDR3 region has the DNA TGTGCCAGCAGCTTAGTTCTAGCGGGAGGGACCTACGAGCAGTACTTC. Protein product: CASSLVLAGGTYEQYF.

This sequence joins TRBV6-2 or TRBV6-3 and TRBJ1-5; D possibly corresponds to TRBD1 (5 bases). Between the trimmed V and J ends, which lost 1 base and 3 bases, there was a span of 10 bases. Per the germline V gene, CDR1 is MNHEY and CDR2 is SVGEGT. The CDR3 runs to 15 residues. This CDR3 reads CASSYYGGHNQPQHF. CDR3 coding DNA: TGTGCCAGCAGTTACTATGGGGGTCACAATCAGCCCCAGCATTTT.

This rearrangement joins TRBV5-1 to TRBJ2-2, with TRBD1 matching 8 bases. CDR1 is SGHRS and CDR2 is YFSETQ in the germline V gene. The CDR3 sequence is 16 residues long. The V and J ends lost 4 bases and 0 bases, in that order; junction bases with no gene match: 5. In DNA form, the CDR3 reads TGCGCCAGCAGCCCGACAGGGGCCCCGAACACCGGGGAGCTGTTTTTT. Amino acids: CASSPTGAPNTGELFF.

V is TRBV6-1 and J is TRBJ2-2, with 10 bases aligning to TRBD1. The CDR3 covers 15 residues. Germline V CDR1 and CDR2: MNHNS, SASEGT. Losses at the gene ends were 5 bases for V and 4 bases for J; bases not matched to a gene: 4. This CDR3 reads CASSPRQGATGELFF. The CDR3 DNA is TGTGCCAGCAGTCCTAGACAGGGGGCCACCGGGGAGCTGTTTTTT.

This clonotype was seen a single time. The J gene is TRBJ2-1, the V gene TRBV2; D may be TRBD1 or TRBD2 (5 bases each). Germline-derived CDR1 and CDR2 are SNHLY and FYNNEI. This CDR3 has 17 amino acids. Between the trimmed V and J ends, which lost 10 bases and 4 bases, there was a span of 26 bases. In DNA form, the CDR3 reads TGTGCCACCCCCGGGACGGTCCGAGATGGGTCTTACAATGAGCAGTTCTTC. This codes for CATPGTVRDGSYNEQFF.

This clonotype has a handful of counts. The chain joins TRBV10-3 to TRBJ2-3; the match to TRBD2 covers 7 bases. The J segment lost 1 base and the V segment lost 10 bases, leaving 17 bases of the junction unmatched. The CDR3 spans 17 residues. Per germline, CDR1 ENHRY and CDR2 SYGVKD. CDR3 in DNA: TGTGCCACCGCCGATGTCACAGCGGGGAGGGGCACAGATACGCAGTATTTT. This encodes CATADVTAGRGTDTQYF.

The chain uses TRBV9 and TRBJ2-5; 9 positions match TRBD1. CDR3 length: 15 residues. The V gene end was trimmed by 4 bases and the J gene end by 4 bases; junction bases not matched to a gene: 8. The germline CDR1 and CDR2 sequences are SGDLS and YYNGEE. In DNA, the CDR3 is TGTGCCAGCAGCCCCGGACAGGGGTCGGTAGAGACCCAGTACTTC. Protein sequence: CASSPGQGSVETQYF.